Below, 20 T cell receptor beta chains from the same sample are listed, as sequenced in a study of T cell repertoires in cytomegalovirus infection. TCRdb analysed the reads with MiXCR anew, one entry per CDR3 protein. Seen here are about 350,000 distinct CDR3 sequences, 34% observed once, and the top ten hold about 13%. These receptors' targets are unknown. The sequencing used cultured PBMCs, collected from culture after CMV antigen stimulation. These receptor sequences come from a human donor in good health (CMV status not recorded). Some clones in this sample may be carry-over from other donors' samples.

Ten or more counts support this clonotype. The CDR3 DNA sequence: TGTGCCAGCAGATTTCCATTTTCCGGGACAGGGGGCACAGATACGCAGTATTTT. It encodes CASRFPFSGTGGTDTQYF. The chain carries TRBV7-2 and TRBJ2-3; 10 positions match TRBD1. This CDR3 spans 18 amino acids. The ends lost 6 bases at V and 1 base at J; junction bases unmatched: 13. Germline V gives CDR1 SGHTA, CDR2 FQGNSA.

This chain joins TRBV15 and TRBJ1-1, with a weak D call TRBD1 (5 bases). V shed 6 bases and J shed 3 bases, with 20 bases lying between them. CDR3 length: 16 amino acids. Germline V gene sequence: CDR1 LNHNV, CDR2 YYDKDF (reference sequence). The CDR3 spells CATRPPEGEADTEAFF. CDR3 DNA: TGTGCCACCAGACCGCCGGAAGGGGAGGCTGACACTGAAGCTTTCTTT.

V usage is TRBV23-1 and J usage is TRBJ1-2; D call uncertain. TRBV23-1 is an open reading frame whose function is uncertain. The CDR3 length is 14 residues. V gave up 5 bases and J gave up 6 bases, with 16 bases separating them. CDR3 sequence reads: CASSEPPTSDGYTF. DNA for the CDR3: TGCGCCAGCAGTGAACCCCCCACCTCGGATGGCTACACCTTC.

This clonotype has more than one count but fewer than ten. For the CDR3, the DNA is TGTGCCAGCAGTTTAGAACCCGGCGATCAGCCCCAGCATTTT. Its translation: CASSLEPGDQPQHF. The chain recombines TRBV12-3 or TRBV12-4 with TRBJ1-5; D gene ambiguous. CDR3 size: 14 residues. V gave up 1 base and J gave up 5 bases, with 9 bases separating them.

This clonotype has a count of ten or more. V is TRBV27 and J is TRBJ2-7; no clear D. The CDR3 loop spans 15 amino acids. Germline V gives CDR1 MNHEY, CDR2 SMNVEV (reference sequence). V lost 2 bases, J lost 2 bases, and 13 bases lay in between. The CDR3 sequence is CASSLVALGTYEQYV. DNA of the CDR3: TGTGCCAGCAGTTTAGTCGCTCTGGGGACCTACGAGCAGTACGTC.

The rearrangement links TRBV2 to TRBJ2-7; D unresolved. V lost 3 bases to trimming and J lost 0 bases, with 9 bases between them. The CDR3 covers 14 residues. Looked up from germline, CDR1 is SNHLY and CDR2 is FYNNEI. The CDR3 DNA sequence: TGTGCCAGCAGTGACTACAGCCCCTCCTACGAGCAGTACTTC. Its protein product is CASSDYSPSYEQYF.

This clonotype was seen a handful of times. V gene TRBV7-6 combines with J gene TRBJ1-6; 10 nucleotides align to TRBD1. The CDR3 sequence is 15 residues long. CDR1 and CDR2 from the germline V gene are SGHVS and FNYEAQ. J gave up 7 bases and V 5 bases, and 5 bases lay outside the gene matches. DNA for the CDR3: TGTGCCAGCAGCCCAACGGGACAGGGGAATTCACCCCTCCACTTT. This sequence encodes CASSPTGQGNSPLHF.

This clonotype appeared a few times. V and J are TRBV7-6 and TRBJ2-7; the D is unclear. Germline CDR1 SGHVS, CDR2 FNYEAQ. Trimming cost V 7 bases and J 2 bases, with 15 bases left between them. CDR3 size: 14 residues. The CDR3 nucleotides read TGTGCCAGCACCCACTTCGGGTGTCCCTACGAGCAGTACGTC. Protein sequence: CASTHFGCPYEQYV.

As concerns this clonotype: This could be a read error, since a much larger clone is one nucleotide away. The chain has TRBV7-2 and TRBJ2-3; tentative D call: TRBD1 (6 bases). Per the germline V gene, CDR1 is SGHTA and CDR2 is FQGNSA. The CDR3 is made up of 16 amino acids. The DNA of the CDR3 is TGTGTCAGCAGCTTAGCGAATCTGAGGGGGTCAGATACGCAGTATTTT. The encoded protein is CVSSLANLRGSDTQYF.

The CDR3 sequence: CASSPQPQGAQDGYTF. As DNA, the CDR3 is TGTGCCAGCAGTCCGCAACCACAGGGGGCGCAGGATGGCTACACCTTC. The V call is TRBV27, the J call TRBJ1-2; 9 bases line up with TRBD1. Germline values: CDR1 MNHEY, CDR2 SMNVEV (reference sequence). The V segment lost 5 bases and the J segment 6 bases; nucleotides outside the gene matches: 13. CDR3 length equals 16 residues.

This chain uses TRBV6-5 with TRBJ2-1, with unresolved D. Germline V gives CDR1 MNHEY, CDR2 SVGAGI. The CDR3 runs to 17 residues. With 4 bases removed from V and 7 bases from J, the gap between germline ends came to 23 bases. The CDR3 nucleotides read TGTGCCAGCAGTTCCTACTTAGACGCCGTCCCGACAAATGAGCAGTTCTTC. Protein: CASSSYLDAVPTNEQFF.

V and J are TRBV29-1 and TRBJ1-2, with D perhaps TRBD1 (5 bases). V lost 5 bases and J 6 bases, leaving 19 bases between the germline ends. CDR3 length equals 14 residues. The germline CDR1 and CDR2 sequences are SQVTM and ANQGSEA. DNA for the CDR3: TGCAGCGTTCAAGGTCAGAACAGGATGGATGGCTACACCTTC. It codes for CSVQGQNRMDGYTF.

The V call is TRBV4-1, the J call TRBJ2-5, with a tentative D call TRBD1 (6 bases). This CDR3 has 13 amino acids. Germline V gene data show CDR1 as MGHRA and CDR2 as YSYEKL. Trimming stripped 4 bases from V and 3 bases from J, with 9 bases between. The CDR3, as DNA: TGCGCCAGCAGCCCCCGGACAGAAGAGACCCAGTACTTC. Translation: CASSPRTEETQYF.

In its sample, this clonotype was seen a few times. This sequence joins TRBV7-7 and TRBJ1-4; D remains ambiguous. V lost 5 bases, J lost 2 bases, and 6 bases lay in between. Germline V lookup: CDR1 SSHAT, CDR2 FNYEAQ (reference sequence). The CDR3 has 13 amino acids. This CDR3 is CASSPQTNEKLFF. The CDR3 coding sequence is TGTGCCAGCAGCCCCCAGACTAATGAAAAACTGTTTTTT.

J is TRBJ2-1 and V is TRBV18; TRBD2 is a possible D gene (6 bases). Looked up from germline, CDR1 is KGHSH and CDR2 is LQKENI. V was cut by 0 bases and J by 9 bases, with 24 bases left in between. CDR3 length equals 18 residues. CDR3 amino acids: CASSPPSAYGRSWSEQFF. The CDR3 region has the DNA TGTGCCAGCTCACCACCGTCGGCCTACGGGAGATCCTGGAGTGAGCAGTTCTTC.

The chain uses TRBV28 and TRBJ1-2; TRBD1 matches 7 bases. Germline V CDR1 and CDR2: MDHEN, SYDVKM. The CDR3 is 15 residues long. Trimming cost V 4 bases and J 7 bases; bases outside gene matches: 12. CDR3 amino acids: CASSSLQGFRGGYTF. CDR3 bases: TGTGCCAGCAGTTCTCTACAGGGGTTCAGGGGTGGCTACACCTTC.

In the case of this clonotype: One base away lies a much larger clone, so this may be a sequencing read error. DNA for the CDR3: TGTGCCAGCAGCGTAGGAGGGGCCACTGAAGCTTTCTTT. The encoded protein is CASSVGGATEAFF. The V call is TRBV9, the J call TRBJ1-1, with D perhaps matching TRBD1 (5 bases). Germline CDR1 reads SGDLS; CDR2 reads YYNGEE. The length of the CDR3 is 13 residues. V was shortened by 0 bases and J by 4 bases, with 7 bases between the two germline ends.

The rearrangement uses TRBV19 and TRBJ2-7, with TRBD2 identical over 10 bases. Losses at the gene ends were 7 bases for V and 4 bases for J; bases not matched to a gene: 13. CDR1 and CDR2 from the germline V gene are LNHDA and SQIVND (reference sequence). This CDR3 comprises 16 residues. The CDR3 sequence: CASKDRTSGLEYEQYV. The CDR3 DNA reads as TGTGCCAGTAAAGATAGGACTAGCGGCCTGGAGTACGAGCAGTACGTC.

The chain uses TRBV6-5 and TRBJ2-7, with D perhaps TRBD1 (6 bases). The germline gives CDR1 MNHEY, CDR2 SVGAGI. The CDR3 is 14 residues long. V was shortened by 0 bases and J by 5 bases, with 11 bases between the two germline ends. In nucleotides, the CDR3 is TGTGCCAGCAGTTACTCGACAGCAGGGGACGAGCAGTACTTC. Protein product: CASSYSTAGDEQYF.

A note on this clonotype: One end of the junction is discordant with germline, which a read error may explain. This rearrangement joins TRBV5-4 to TRBJ2-5; D uncertain. There are 12 residues in the CDR3. The V gene's germline CDR1 is SGHNT and CDR2 YYREEE (reference sequence). The CDR3 is CVSSQVEETQYF. CDR3 nucleotides: TGTGTCAGCAGTCAGGTGGAAGAGACCCAGTACTTC.